Sequencing of this T cell receptor beta chain was carried out in a study of identical twins. The ends lost 6 bases at V and 0 bases at J; junction bases unmatched: 7. This CDR3 region has 15 residues. Germline CDR1 DFQATT, CDR2 SNEGSKA (reference sequence). Study-wide findings and caveats: Weaker excess twin sharing was observed in beta out-of-frame sequences. Abundant cord blood beta clonotypes carried fewer insertions; memory repertoires showed none. Interpretation of the results relied on cross-sectional statistical analysis and not on following the same donors.

A universal primer binding site was introduced by template switching. The final cDNA contained unique molecular identifiers. TCRdb reprocessed the 5' RACE reads via MiXCR and lists one record per CDR3 protein. The sample has approximately 1.8 million distinct CDR3 sequences; under 35% are singletons. This clonotype was recorded many times. Its specificity is not known. This receptor was identified in a newborn girl in good health. Material: cord blood. J is TRBJ2-1 and V is TRBV20-1, with TRBD2 identical over 8 bases. The CDR3 DNA reads TGCAGTGCACCCCCCAGCGGGAGCTCCTACAATGAGCAGTTCTTC. Protein product: CSAPPSGSSYNEQFF.